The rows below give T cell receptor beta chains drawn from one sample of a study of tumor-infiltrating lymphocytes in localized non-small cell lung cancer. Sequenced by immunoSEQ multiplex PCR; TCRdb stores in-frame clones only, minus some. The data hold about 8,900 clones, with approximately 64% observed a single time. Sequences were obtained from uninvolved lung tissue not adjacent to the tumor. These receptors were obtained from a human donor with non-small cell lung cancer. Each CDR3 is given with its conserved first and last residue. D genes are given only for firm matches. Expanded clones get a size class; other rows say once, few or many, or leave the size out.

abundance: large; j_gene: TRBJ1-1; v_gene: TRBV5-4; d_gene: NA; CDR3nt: TGTGCCAGCAGCCTTGACTCCGCTGAAGCTTTCTTT; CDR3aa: CASSLDSAEAFF
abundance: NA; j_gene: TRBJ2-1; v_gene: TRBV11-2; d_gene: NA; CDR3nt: TGTGCCAGCAGCTTATATGAGCAGTTCTTC; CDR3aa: CASSLYEQFF
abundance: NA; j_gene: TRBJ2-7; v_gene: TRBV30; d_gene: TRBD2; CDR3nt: TGTGCCTGGAGTAGGGGACTAGAAAGCGAGCAGTACTTC; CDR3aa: CAWSRGLESEQYF
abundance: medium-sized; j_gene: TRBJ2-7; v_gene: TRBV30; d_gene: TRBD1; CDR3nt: TGTGCCTTGGAGAGAGGAGCGTCAGGGGGCGCCTACGAGCAGTACTTC; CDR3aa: CALERGASGGAYEQYF
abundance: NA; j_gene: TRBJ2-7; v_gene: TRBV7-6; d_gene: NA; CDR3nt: TGTGCCAGCAGCTTACGGGCCGGGGACGAGCAGTACTTC; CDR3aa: CASSLRAGDEQYF
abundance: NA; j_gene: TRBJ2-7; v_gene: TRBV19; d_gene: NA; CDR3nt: TGTGCCAGTACCAATCAGGGGCACACGTACTTC; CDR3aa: CASTNQGHTYF
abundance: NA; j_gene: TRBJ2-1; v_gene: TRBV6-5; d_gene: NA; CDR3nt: TGTGCCAGCCGGGATCTTCCAGGGGAGAAAGTGTTCTTC; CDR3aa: CASRDLPGEKVFF
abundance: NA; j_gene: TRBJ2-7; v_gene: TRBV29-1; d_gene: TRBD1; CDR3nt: TGCAGCGTTGCCGGTGGGACAGGGTCCTACGAGCAGTACTTC; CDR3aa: CSVAGGTGSYEQYF
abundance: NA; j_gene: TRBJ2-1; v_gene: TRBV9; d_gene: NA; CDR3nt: TGTGCCAGCAGCCCCGGGGGCCGGGACAATGAGCAGTTCTTC; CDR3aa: CASSPGGRDNEQFF
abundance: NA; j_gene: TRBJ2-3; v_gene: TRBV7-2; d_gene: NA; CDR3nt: TGTGCCAGCAGCTCTCCTCTAGGAACCACAGATACGCAGTATTTT; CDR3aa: CASSSPLGTTDTQYF
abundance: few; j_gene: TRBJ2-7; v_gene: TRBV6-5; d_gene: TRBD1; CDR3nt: TGTGCCAGCAGGAGACAGGGGGACTACGAGCAGTACTTC; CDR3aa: CASRRQGDYEQYF
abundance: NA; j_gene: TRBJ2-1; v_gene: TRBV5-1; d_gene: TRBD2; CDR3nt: TGCGCCAGCACCCCTGGGGCGGGAGCTGAGCAGTTCTTC; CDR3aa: CASTPGAGAEQFF
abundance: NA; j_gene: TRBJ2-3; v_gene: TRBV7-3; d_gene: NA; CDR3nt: TGTGCCAGCAGCCAGCCTCCTAACACAGATACGCAGTATTTT; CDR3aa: CASSQPPNTDTQYF
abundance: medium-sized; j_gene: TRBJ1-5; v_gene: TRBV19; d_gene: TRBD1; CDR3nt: TGTGCCAGCCAGGACAGGGGTTGGAGCAATCAGCCCCAGCATTTT; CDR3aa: CASQDRGWSNQPQHF
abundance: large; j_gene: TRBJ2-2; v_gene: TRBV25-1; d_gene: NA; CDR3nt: TGTGCCAGCACCCCTCGTGAAGGCGCGAACACCGGGGAGCTGTTTTTT; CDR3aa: CASTPREGANTGELFF
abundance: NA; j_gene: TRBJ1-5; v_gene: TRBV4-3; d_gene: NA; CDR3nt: TGCGCCAGCAGCCAAGCCCCGGGCCGGGATCAGCCCCAGCATTTT; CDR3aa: CASSQAPGRDQPQHF
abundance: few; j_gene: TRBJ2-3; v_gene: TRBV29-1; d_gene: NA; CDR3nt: TGCAGCGTTGCGTCTGCTAGCACGCAGTATTTT; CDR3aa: CSVASASTQYF
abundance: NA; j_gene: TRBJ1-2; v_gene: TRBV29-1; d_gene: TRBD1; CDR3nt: TGCAGCGTCCAAACAGGGGGCTATGGCTACACCTTC; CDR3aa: CSVQTGGYGYTF
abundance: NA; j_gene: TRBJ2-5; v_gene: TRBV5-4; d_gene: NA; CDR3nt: TGTGCCAGCAGTCGGGGGAAAGAGACCCAGTACTTC; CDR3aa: CASSRGKETQYF
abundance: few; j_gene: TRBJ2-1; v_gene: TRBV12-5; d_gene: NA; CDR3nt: TGTGCTAGTGGTTTGAGACAATGGGGGAGGAATGAGCAGTTCTTC; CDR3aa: CASGLRQWGRNEQFF
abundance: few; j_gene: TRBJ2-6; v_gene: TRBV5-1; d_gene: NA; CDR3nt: TGCGCCAGCAGCTTGGGCTCTGGGGCCAACGTCCTGACTTTC; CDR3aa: CASSLGSGANVLTF
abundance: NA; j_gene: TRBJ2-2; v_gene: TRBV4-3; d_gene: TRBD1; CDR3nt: TGCGCCAGCAGCCAACGGACCGGGACAGCCAACACCGGGGAGCTGTTTTTT; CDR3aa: CASSQRTGTANTGELFF
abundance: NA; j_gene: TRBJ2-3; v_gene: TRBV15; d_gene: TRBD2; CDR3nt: TGTGCCACCAGCAGAGGTTCAGGACTAGCGAAAGGCGATACGCAGTATTTT; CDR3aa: CATSRGSGLAKGDTQYF
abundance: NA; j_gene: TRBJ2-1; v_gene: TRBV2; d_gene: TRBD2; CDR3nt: TGTGCCAGCAGTGCCGGCGTGTCTAGCGGGAGCCATGAGCAGTTCTTC; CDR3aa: CASSAGVSSGSHEQFF
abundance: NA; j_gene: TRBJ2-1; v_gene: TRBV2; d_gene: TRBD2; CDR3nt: TGTGCCAGCAACTTCGCGGGAGGGACCGATGAGCAGTTCTTC; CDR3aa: CASNFAGGTDEQFF
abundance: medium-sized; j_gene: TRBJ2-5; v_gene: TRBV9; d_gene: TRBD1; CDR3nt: TGTGCCAGCAGCGGGGGACAGGGGGCCGGGGAGACCCAGTACTTC; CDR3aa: CASSGGQGAGETQYF
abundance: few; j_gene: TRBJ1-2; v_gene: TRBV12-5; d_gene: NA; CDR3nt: TGTGCTAGTGGTGCCGGGACAACCTATGGCTACACCTTC; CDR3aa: CASGAGTTYGYTF
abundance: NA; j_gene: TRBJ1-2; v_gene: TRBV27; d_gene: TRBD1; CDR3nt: TGTGCCAGCAGTTTCTTACAGGGGGCTGTACATGGCTACACCTTC; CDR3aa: CASSFLQGAVHGYTF
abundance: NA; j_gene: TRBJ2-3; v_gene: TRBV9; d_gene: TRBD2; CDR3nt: TGTGCCAGCAGTCTATTAGCGGGTAGTCCAGATACGCAGTATTTT; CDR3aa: CASSLLAGSPDTQYF
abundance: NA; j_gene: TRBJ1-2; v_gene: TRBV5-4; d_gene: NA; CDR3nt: TGTGCCAGCAGCTTGGCCCAGGGCCAGGTTCGGGGCTACACCTTC; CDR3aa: CASSLAQGQVRGYTF
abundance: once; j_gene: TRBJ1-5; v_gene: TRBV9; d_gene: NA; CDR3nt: TGTGCCAGCAGCGTAGGAGGGGGGCCAGATCAGCCCCAGCATTTT; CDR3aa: CASSVGGGPDQPQHF
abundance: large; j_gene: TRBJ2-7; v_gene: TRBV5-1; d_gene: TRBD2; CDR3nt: TGCGCCAGCAGCTTGCTAGCGGGAGACGAGCAGTACTTC; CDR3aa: CASSLLAGDEQYF
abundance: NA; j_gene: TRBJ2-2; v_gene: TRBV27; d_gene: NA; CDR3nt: TGTGCCAGCAGTTTATCCCAAACCGGGGAGCTGTTTTTT; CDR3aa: CASSLSQTGELFF
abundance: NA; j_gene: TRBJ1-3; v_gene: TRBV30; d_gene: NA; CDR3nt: TGTGCCTGGAGTGTAGGGAACACCATATATTTT; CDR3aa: CAWSVGNTIYF
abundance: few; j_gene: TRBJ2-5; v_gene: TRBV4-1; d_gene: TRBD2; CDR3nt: TGCGCCAGCAGTGGGACGGGAGGGGCGGCAGAGACCCAGTACTTC; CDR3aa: CASSGTGGAAETQYF